This T cell receptor beta chain came from a study of identical twins. TCRdb reprocessed the 5' RACE reads with MiXCR, giving one entry per CDR3 protein. The data contain roughly 770,000 distinct CDR3 sequences, 18% of them singletons. The CDR3 has 17 residues. Germline V gives CDR1 KGHSH, CDR2 LQKENI. V was shortened by 6 bases and J by 2 bases, with 20 bases between the two germline ends. The sample also formed part of further work on T cells expressing NK-cell markers.

Sequenced: PBMCs. The gene calls are TRBV18 and TRBJ1-5; no clear D gene. This sequence originates from a woman aged 18-30 years in good health. CDR3 sequence (DNA): TGTGCCAGCTCGGGATTTATTGGCGGGAATGGCAATCAGCCCCAGCATTTT. Translated: CASSGFIGGNGNQPQHF.